The rows below give T cell receptor beta chains drawn from one sample of a study of tissue T cells after allogeneic stem cell transplantation. TCRdb's table, derived via immunoSEQ multiplex PCR, lists solely in-frame clones and lacks some. The sample consists of tens of thousands of clones, more than 60% of them appearing once. The sample consisted of tissue from the ileum, taken at autopsy. The receptors come from a female donor over 55 with lung cancer. Both conserved end residues are part of each CDR3. The order of the fields is J gene, D gene, clone size, V gene, CDR3 DNA, CDR3 protein. D genes are given only for firm matches. Clone size, where shown, is once, few, many, or a class for clones that have expanded.

TRBJ2-7	TRBD2	.	TRBV28	TGTGCCAGCAGTTTTGGGACTAGTTACTACGAGCAGTACTTC	CASSFGTSYYEQYF
TRBJ2-5	.	.	TRBV6-2/TRBV6-3	TGTGCCAGCAGTTACTCGGGGGGACAAGAGACCCAGTACTTC	CASSYSGGQETQYF
TRBJ1-1	TRBD1	.	TRBV18	TGTGCCAGCTCAAACCGACAGGGCGGTGGTGAAGCTTTCTTT	CASSNRQGGGEAFF
TRBJ2-7	.	.	TRBV6-5	TGTGCCAGCAGTACGGGGGGACAGACGGGGGAGCAGTACTTC	CASSTGGQTGEQYF
TRBJ1-6	.	.	TRBV7-6	TGTGCCAGCAGCAAACAGGGTGGCGGGTATAATTCACCCCTCCACTTT	CASSKQGGGYNSPLHF
TRBJ2-5	.	.	TRBV15	TGTGCCACCAGCGCTGGGGGCGCGAGGGAGACCCAGTACTTC	CATSAGGARETQYF
TRBJ1-3	.	once	TRBV21-1	TGTGCCAGCCGTGCACAGGGGGCAATCTCTGGAAACACCATATATTTT	CASRAQGAISGNTIYF
TRBJ1-1	.	few	TRBV29-1	TGCAGCGGGGGAGCGGCCAACACTGAAGCTTTCTTT	CSGGAANTEAFF
TRBJ1-1	TRBD1	few	TRBV6-5	TGTGCCAGCACAAAAGGGACAGCTGGGAACACTGAAGCTTTCTTT	CASTKGTAGNTEAFF
TRBJ2-1	TRBD1	.	TRBV30	TGTGCCTGGAGGGGGGCTGGGACAGGGTTTAGTGATGAGCAGTTCTTC	CAWRGAGTGFSDEQFF
TRBJ1-1	.	.	TRBV14	TGTGCCAGCAGCCTCGGCCTTAACACTGAAGCTTTCTTT	CASSLGLNTEAFF
TRBJ1-2	.	.	TRBV4-3	TGCGCCAGCAGCCAATTCGCTTCTCCTTATCCGGGCTATGGCTACACCTTC	CASSQFASPYPGYGYTF
TRBJ2-7	.	.	TRBV28	TGTGCCAGCAGACCCGGGGCAGGGGGGGTTGACGAGCAGTACTTC	CASRPGAGGVDEQYF
TRBJ2-5	.	few	TRBV5-5	TGTGCCAGCAGCTTGACAGGGGGGGTGGAGACCCAGTACTTC	CASSLTGGVETQYF